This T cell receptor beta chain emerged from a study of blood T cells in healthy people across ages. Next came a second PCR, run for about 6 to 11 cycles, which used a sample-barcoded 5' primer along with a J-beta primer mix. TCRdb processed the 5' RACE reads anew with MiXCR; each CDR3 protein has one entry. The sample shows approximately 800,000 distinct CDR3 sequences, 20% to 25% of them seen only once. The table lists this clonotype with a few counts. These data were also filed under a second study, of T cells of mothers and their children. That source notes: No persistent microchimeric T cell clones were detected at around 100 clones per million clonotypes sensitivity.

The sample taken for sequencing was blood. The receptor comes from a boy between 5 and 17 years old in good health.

CDR3 nucleotides: TGTGCCAGCAGCCCCCGCGGGGAGGGGACAGTAAAAATTTTCATTCAGTACTTC. It codes for CASSPRGEGTVKIFIQYF. The chain links TRBV27 to TRBJ2-4; D may be TRBD1 or TRBD2 (7 bases each). CDR1 MNHEY and CDR2 SMNVEV come from the germline V gene (reference sequence). Trimming pared 6 bases from V and 9 bases from J, leaving 30 bases between. The CDR3 is 18 residues long.